This TCR beta chain was recorded in a study of cytomegalovirus exposure and HLA in healthy donors. V dropped 4 bases and J dropped 6; count of bases not matched to a gene: 6. Germline-derived CDR1 and CDR2 are SGHVS and FQNEAQ. The CDR3 has 13 amino acids. Study results and limitations: The only immune exposure information that was available was CMV serostatus. Later work found that TCR association rates differed between HLA loci; DRB1 had the most and HLA-C the fewest. In a later analysis, most CMV-associated TCR beta chains appeared HLA-restricted.

Amplification used 60 Vbeta primers and 13 Jbeta primers. Profiling relied on immunoSEQ multiplex PCR, and the TCRdb table lists in-frame clones only, not all of them. The sample holds over 100,000 clones, approximately 80% seen once. Only a few counts were recorded for this clone. Its target is not known. The sequence was obtained from a male donor in good health and CMV-seropositive. The chain couples TRBV7-8 to TRBJ2-7, with 7 bases lining up with TRBD1. Sequencing was carried out using PBMCs. The CDR3 spells CASSSRQGSEQYF. CDR3 nucleotide sequence: TGTGCCAGCAGCTCACGACAGGGTAGCGAGCAGTACTTC.